This T cell receptor (beta chain) was captured by sequencing in a study of beta chain features in type 1 diabetes. Study-wide context: Analysis included 107,917,701 sorted cells drawn from all samples.

cDNA synthesis used the whole RNA isolate, giving expressed TCRB sequences. About 3.57 million reads per sample were averaged for naive, central memory and regulatory samples. The data were produced by immunoSEQ multiplex PCR, yet TCRdb's version contains in-frame clones alone and is incomplete. The sample has almost 350,000 clones; less than 9.5% are singletons. CDR3 length: 13 residues. Germline lookup yields CDR1 SQVTM and CDR2 ANQGSEA. J gave up 1 base and V 7 bases, and 6 bases lay outside the gene matches. V and J are TRBV29-1 and TRBJ1-1, with 7 nucleotides matching TRBD1. The sample taken for sequencing was central memory CD4+ T cells from blood. This receptor was obtained from a woman aged 18-29 years in good health. CDR3 in amino acids: CSAYRGGNTEAFF. The CDR3 bases are TGCAGCGCCTACAGGGGAGGGAACACTGAAGCTTTCTTT.